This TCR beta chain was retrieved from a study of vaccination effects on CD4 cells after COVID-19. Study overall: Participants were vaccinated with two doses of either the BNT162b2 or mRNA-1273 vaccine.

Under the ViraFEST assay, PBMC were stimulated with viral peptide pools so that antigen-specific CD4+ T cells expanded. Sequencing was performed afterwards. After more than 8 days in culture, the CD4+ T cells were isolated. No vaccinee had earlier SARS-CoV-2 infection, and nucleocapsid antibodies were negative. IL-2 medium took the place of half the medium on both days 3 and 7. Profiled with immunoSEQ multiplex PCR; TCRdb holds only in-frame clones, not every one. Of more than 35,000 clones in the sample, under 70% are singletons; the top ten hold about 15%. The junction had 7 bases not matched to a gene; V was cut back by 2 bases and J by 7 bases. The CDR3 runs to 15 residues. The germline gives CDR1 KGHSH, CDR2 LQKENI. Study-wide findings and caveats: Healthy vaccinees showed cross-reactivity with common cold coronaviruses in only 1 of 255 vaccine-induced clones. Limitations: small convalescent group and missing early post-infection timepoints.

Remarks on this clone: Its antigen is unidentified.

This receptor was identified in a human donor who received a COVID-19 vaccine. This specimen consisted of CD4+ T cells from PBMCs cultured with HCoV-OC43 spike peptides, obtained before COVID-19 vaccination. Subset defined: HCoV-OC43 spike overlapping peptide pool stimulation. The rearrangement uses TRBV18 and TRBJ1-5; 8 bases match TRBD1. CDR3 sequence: CASSPNQGAGQPQHF. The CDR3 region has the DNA TGTGCCAGCTCACCAAATCAGGGGGCAGGACAGCCCCAGCATTTT.